These 2 T cell receptor beta chains were all obtained from the same sample, sequenced in a study of shared clonotypes between healthy human individuals. Profiled with immunoSEQ multiplex PCR; TCRdb holds only in-frame clones, not every one. The profile covers about 820,000 clones, with 80% to 95% appearing a single time and about 25% taken by the ten largest. CD45RO negativity and positive selection for CCR7 defined naive CD8 cells, a population that excluded terminally differentiated effector memory CD45RA+ cells. Sequencing was done on a sample of naive CD8+ T cells sorted from blood. These receptors were obtained from a young man in good health.

This chain joins TRBV27 and TRBJ2-1; TRBD2 matches at 9 bases. With 2 bases clipped from V and 5 bases from J, the junction kept 7 bases outside the gene matches. Germline lookup yields CDR1 MNHEY and CDR2 SMNVEV (reference sequence). The length of the CDR3 is 16 residues. CDR3 sequence: CASSLEFGTSNNEQFF. In DNA, the CDR3 is TGTGCCAGCAGTTTAGAGTTCGGGACTAGCAACAATGAGCAGTTCTTC.

The chain links TRBV6-6 to TRBJ2-7; D ambiguous. There are 15 residues in the CDR3. V was cut by 2 bases and J by 3 bases, with 14 bases left in between. Germline loops: CDR1 MNHNY, CDR2 SVGAGI (reference sequence). The CDR3: CASSYSRERVYEQYF. CDR3 in DNA: TGTGCCAGCAGTTACAGTCGTGAACGCGTCTACGAGCAGTACTTC.